Here is one TCR beta chain with its context. The trim removed 6 bases at V and 3 bases at J, leaving 3 bases unmatched. This CDR3 has 13 amino acids. CDR1 is MNHNY, CDR2 SVGAGI, per germline (reference sequence). This sample is part of a study of control samples from healthy donors and cancer patients. Clones were read by immunoSEQ multiplex PCR, and TCRdb kept only the in-frame ones, dropping some. The sample records some 120,000 clones, more than 70% being singletons. V and J are TRBV6-6 and TRBJ1-2; 8 bases align to TRBD1. Sequenced sample: blood. The TCR sequence derives from a man aged 45-65 years in good health. The CDR3 loop reads CASSMTGDYGYTF. CDR3 nucleotide sequence: TGTGCCAGCAGCATGACAGGGGACTATGGCTACACCTTC.